Sequencing of this T cell receptor beta chain was carried out in a study of T cells after posttransplantation cyclophosphamide. Germline V gene sequence: CDR1 LGHNA, CDR2 YSLEER. CDR3 length: 14 residues. Trimming took 4 bases from V and 4 from J; bases not matched to a gene: 2. Data came from immunoSEQ multiplex PCR; TCRdb stores just in-frame clones and leaves some out. The sample lists roughly 30,000 clones, around nine tenths occurring once. Cells defined as naive were viable CD3+CD4+ or CD3+CD8+ and CCR7+CD45RA+CD45RO-CD95-CD27+CD28+. The TCR comes from a woman aged 55-70 years in good health, CMV-negative, and a related stem cell transplant donor. The genes are TRBV4-3 and TRBJ2-3; 10 bases map to TRBD2. The sequenced material came from naive CD4+ T cells sorted from PBMCs. DNA of the CDR3: TGCGCCAGCAGCCCAAGCGGGGGGGCAGATACGCAGTATTTT. Translated, it gives CASSPSGGADTQYF.